These T cell receptor beta chains were read from a single sample in a study of regulatory T cells in long-lasting Graves disease. MiXCR, run by TCRdb on the multiplex PCR reads, gives a single entry per CDR3 protein. The repertoire holds 300,000 to 400,000 distinct CDR3 sequences, with 18% as singletons. The material sequenced was peripheral blood mononuclear cells (PBMCs), taken at new diagnosis, from a patient treated with antithyroid drugs. These receptors all come from a female donor with Graves disease. The CDR3 runs from the conserved cysteine through the conserved F or W. A D gene is named only where the DNA matches it firmly. Size is omitted from some rows. Given values are once, few, many or a class for expanded clones.

V gene	J gene	clone size	D gene	CDR3 protein	CDR3 DNA
TRBV12-3/TRBV12-4	TRBJ1-1	-	-	CASSLGTGEVFF	TGTGCCAGCAGCCTCGGGACGGGTGAAGTTTTCTTT
TRBV6-4	TRBJ2-7	many	TRBD2	CASSEQSGSVYEQYF	TGTGCCAGCAGTGAACAGAGCGGGAGTGTTTACGAGCAGTACTTC
TRBV18	TRBJ1-2	many	-	CASSPGQQTNYGYTF	TGTGCCAGCTCACCAGGTCAACAGACTAACTATGGCTACACCTTC
TRBV28	TRBJ2-1	many	TRBD2	CASSVGLAGNNEQFF	TGTGCCAGCAGCGTGGGACTAGCGGGAAACAATGAGCAGTTCTTC
TRBV15	TRBJ2-3	many	-	CATSRGRGLSTDTQYF	TGTGCCACCAGCAGAGGCAGGGGACTTAGCACAGATACGCAGTATTTT
TRBV10-3	TRBJ1-3	-	-	CAISGTQSGNTIYF	TGTGCCATCAGCGGGACCCAATCTGGAAACACCATATATTTT
TRBV5-1	TRBJ2-7	many	-	CASSLGGIIEQYF	TGCGCCAGCAGCTTGGGCGGGATTATCGAGCAGTACTTC
TRBV10-3	TRBJ2-7	-	-	CAISESGTKPYEQYF	TGTGCCATCAGTGAGTCCGGGACAAAGCCCTACGAGCAGTACTTC
TRBV28	TRBJ2-1	many	TRBD2	CASSPVRGGGSNEQFF	TGTGCCAGCAGCCCGGTGCGGGGGGGTGGTAGCAATGAGCAGTTCTTC
TRBV11-2	TRBJ2-1	many	TRBD2	CASTEDPGTSGRGGNEQFF	TGTGCCAGCACCGAGGACCCCGGGACTAGCGGGAGGGGCGGCAATGAGCAGTTCTTC
TRBV28	TRBJ2-1	many	TRBD2	CASSLPGGPRKEQFF	TGTGCCAGCAGTTTGCCGGGAGGGCCCAGGAAGGAGCAGTTCTTC
TRBV2	TRBJ2-5	-	TRBD1	CASSIEGAQGGIETQYF	TGTGCCAGCAGTATCGAGGGGGCGCAGGGTGGTATAGAGACCCAGTACTTC
TRBV6-6	TRBJ2-2	many	-	CASSYSMGLNTGELFF	TGTGCCAGCAGTTACTCGATGGGCCTTAACACCGGGGAGCTGTTTTTT
TRBV6-2/TRBV6-3	TRBJ2-5	-	-	CASSPRDKRQETQYF	TGCGCCAGCAGTCCCCGGGACAAGCGACAAGAGACCCAGTACTTC
TRBV27	TRBJ1-6	many	-	CASSSHLGSPLHF	TGTGCCAGCAGTAGCCACCTGGGTTCACCCCTCCACTTT
TRBV20-1	TRBJ2-1	-	-	CSARAVGANEQFF	TGCAGTGCTAGAGCGGTGGGGGCCAATGAGCAGTTCTTC
TRBV6-1	TRBJ1-4	many	TRBD1	CASRSQVPGQGSSTEKLFF	TGTGCCAGCAGATCTCAAGTCCCGGGACAGGGTTCAAGTACTGAAAAACTGTTTTTT
TRBV2	TRBJ1-1	-	TRBD1	CASSNGQGILMNTEAFF	TGTGCCAGCAGTAACGGACAGGGGATTCTCATGAACACTGAAGCTTTCTTT
TRBV6-2/TRBV6-3	TRBJ2-5	-	TRBD2	CASRLLAGVRETQYF	TGTGCCAGCAGACTACTAGCGGGAGTCCGGGAGACCCAGTACTTC
TRBV28	TRBJ2-5	-	-	CASYEPGPGDETQYF	TGTGCCAGCTACGAACCGGGACCGGGGGACGAGACCCAGTACTTC
TRBV7-9	TRBJ2-1	many	TRBD2	CASSFGTRSDF	TGTGCCAGCAGCTTCGGGACTAGATCTGACTTC
TRBV4-1	TRBJ2-7	many	-	CASSQDPESALEQYF	TGCGCCAGCAGCCAAGATCCAGAGTCCGCCTTGGAGCAGTACTTC
TRBV7-3	TRBJ2-7	once	TRBD2	CASTWGGSYEQYF	TGTGCCAGCACTTGGGGGGGGAGCTACGAGCAGTACTTC
TRBV7-8	TRBJ2-4	many	-	CASSLTGAGNIQYF	TGTGCCAGCAGCTTAACGGGGGCGGGAAACATTCAGTACTTC
TRBV11-2	TRBJ2-1	-	-	CASSSPRGGGPNEQFF	TGTGCCAGCAGCTCCCCCAGAGGGGGAGGGCCTAATGAGCAGTTCTTC
TRBV30	TRBJ2-2	few	TRBD2	CAWGTSAGELFF	TGTGCCTGGGGGACTAGCGCCGGGGAGCTGTTTTTT
TRBV7-6	TRBJ2-3	many	-	CASSLSPPDRDGTWGSQYF	TGTGCCAGCAGCTTAAGCCCCCCCGATCGGGACGGCACGTGGGGGTCGCAGTATTTT
TRBV19	TRBJ2-7	-	TRBD2	CASSRTGTSGRQQYF	TGTGCCAGTAGTAGGACCGGGACTAGCGGGAGACAGCAGTACTTC
TRBV14	TRBJ1-6	many	TRBD1	CASSQGLGQPNSPLHF	TGTGCCAGCAGCCAAGGCTTGGGACAGCCCAATTCACCCCTCCACTTT
TRBV2	TRBJ1-4	-	-	CASRWGDATNEKLFF	TGTGCCAGCAGGTGGGGGGACGCAACTAATGAAAAACTGTTTTTT
TRBV19	TRBJ1-4	many	-	CASSIFGRRDEKLFF	TGTGCCAGTAGTATCTTCGGCAGGCGAGATGAAAAACTGTTTTTT
TRBV12-3/TRBV12-4	TRBJ2-2	many	TRBD2	CASSLRLAGNTGELFF	TGTGCCAGCAGCTTGAGACTAGCGGGAAATACCGGGGAGCTGTTTTTT
TRBV6-1	TRBJ2-4	many	-	CASKADLAKNIQYF	TGTGCCAGCAAAGCGGATCTAGCCAAAAACATTCAGTACTTC
TRBV30	TRBJ2-5	few	-	CAWTRGGETQYF	TGTGCCTGGACGAGGGGGGGAGAGACCCAGTACTTC
TRBV6-2/TRBV6-3	TRBJ2-5	many	-	CASRSRQETQYF	TGTGCCAGCAGATCACGACAAGAGACCCAGTACTTC
TRBV5-5	TRBJ1-5	many	-	CASNRDYNGGNQPQHF	TGTGCCAGCAACCGGGACTACAATGGCGGCAATCAGCCCCAGCATTTT
TRBV19	TRBJ2-7	many	-	CASSISGPYEQYF	TGTGCCAGTAGTATTAGCGGCCCCTACGAGCAGTACTTC
TRBV12-3/TRBV12-4	TRBJ2-5	many	-	CASRGETQYF	TGTGCCAGCAGAGGAGAGACCCAGTACTTC
TRBV6-1	TRBJ1-3	many	-	CASTSGGARGNTIYF	TGTGCCAGCACCTCCGGGGGCGCGCGGGGAAACACCATATATTTT
TRBV11-2	TRBJ1-3	many	-	CASSLDYWGASGNTIYF	TGTGCCAGCAGCTTAGATTATTGGGGGGCCTCTGGAAACACCATATATTTT
TRBV12-3/TRBV12-4	TRBJ1-4	-	TRBD1	CASSLDSGGTGEKLFF	TGTGCCAGCAGTTTAGATTCAGGGGGGACGGGTGAAAAACTGTTTTTT
TRBV11-2	TRBJ1-6	many	TRBD1	CASSGGQLNSPLHF	TGTGCCAGCAGCGGGGGACAGCTTAATTCACCCCTCCACTTT
TRBV3-1	TRBJ2-5	-	-	CASSQGRGTQETQYF	TGTGCCAGCAGCCAAGGGAGGGGAACACAAGAGACCCAGTACTTC
TRBV2	TRBJ1-6	many	-	CASSLGWGSPLHF	TGTGCCAGCAGCCTCGGGTGGGGGTCACCCCTCCACTTT
TRBV6-1	TRBJ1-2	few	-	CASSPSPEGGGDGYTF	TGTGCCAGCAGTCCCTCCCCAGAGGGGGGAGGTGATGGCTACACCTTC
TRBV3-1	TRBJ2-2	-	-	CASSQGLLANTGELFF	TGTGCCAGCAGTCAGGGGCTACTTGCGAACACCGGGGAGCTGTTTTTT
TRBV12-3/TRBV12-4	TRBJ2-5	many	-	CASTADSLQETQYF	TGTGCCAGCACCGCGGACAGCCTTCAAGAGACCCAGTACTTC
TRBV27	TRBJ1-5	-	-	CASSSNIGSSQPQHF	TGTGCCAGCAGTTCTAATATTGGCAGCAGTCAGCCCCAGCATTTT
TRBV11-2	TRBJ2-1	-	TRBD2	CANGQKAGDSYNEQFF	TGTGCCAACGGGCAGAAAGCGGGGGATTCCTACAATGAGCAGTTCTTC
TRBV5-5	TRBJ2-5	many	-	CASSYLRARQETQYF	TGTGCCAGCAGCTATCTTCGAGCCCGACAAGAGACCCAGTACTTC
TRBV7-2	TRBJ2-2	few	-	CASSKGVILNTGELFF	TGTGCCAGCAGCAAAGGGGTGATCCTAAACACCGGGGAGCTGTTTTTT
TRBV12-3/TRBV12-4	TRBJ2-1	many	TRBD2	CASSSGTSGSLDEQFF	TGTGCCAGCAGTTCCGGGACTAGCGGGAGTTTGGATGAGCAGTTCTTC
TRBV28	TRBJ2-4	many	TRBD1	CASSLDRGPLAKNIQYF	TGTGCCAGCAGCCTCGACAGGGGGCCTCTAGCCAAAAACATTCAGTACTTC
TRBV15	TRBJ1-1	few	-	CATSGTTGRTSEAFF	TGTGCCACCAGCGGCACTACAGGGCGCACCTCTGAAGCTTTCTTT
TRBV9	TRBJ2-7	-	-	CASSAYWDPANEQYF	TGTGCCAGCAGCGCGTATTGGGACCCGGCCAACGAGCAGTACTTC
TRBV11-3	TRBJ2-7	many	-	CASSWDVYEQYF	TGTGCCAGCAGCTGGGACGTCTACGAGCAGTACTTC
TRBV12-3/TRBV12-4	TRBJ2-1	many	TRBD1	CASSPSGGSSYNEQFF	TGTGCCAGCAGTCCCTCAGGGGGCAGTTCCTACAATGAGCAGTTCTTC
TRBV11-2	TRBJ2-3	many	TRBD2	CASSLDGKAGETTQYF	TGTGCCAGCAGCTTAGATGGTAAGGCGGGAGAAACGACGCAGTATTTT
TRBV7-8	TRBJ2-1	-	-	CASSLNRGSAANNEQFF	TGTGCCAGCAGCTTAAATAGGGGTTCGGCGGCCAACAATGAGCAGTTCTTC